This entry describes one T cell receptor (beta chain). Antigen unknown. Germline values: CDR1 SGHTA, CDR2 FQGTGA. Deletions cut 5 bases from V and 4 bases from J, with 17 bases between. The CDR3 spans 15 residues. The sample is drawn from a study of T cell responses to AZD1222 COVID-19 vaccine. Findings of the study overall: Only 5 or 6 AZD1222 recipients were seropositive at baseline.

Researchers grouped second doses given at about 4 or about 12 weeks into one pool. Sequencing was performed with immunoSEQ multiplex PCR; in TCRdb, only in-frame clones are kept and a portion is missing. The sample shows about 150,000 clones, just under 95% of them seen only once. This chain connects TRBV7-3 to TRBJ1-2, with a possible D match to TRBD1 (6 bases). The receptor's source is an adult who received the AZD1222 COVID-19 vaccine. The sample was peripheral blood, taken 28 days after the second AZD1222 dose. DNA for the CDR3: TGTGCCAGCAGCCCCCAGCCGGGACAACGCTATGGCTACACCTTC. Amino acids: CASSPQPGQRYGYTF.